This TCR beta chain stems from a study of T cells after yellow fever vaccination. Study context: CD3, CD45RA, CCR7 and CD95 defined the sorted EM, EMRA, CM and Tscm memory subsets.

This clonotype appeared many times. This CDR3 region has 14 residues. After removal of 4 bases from V and 7 bases from J, the junction contained 7 bases not matched to a gene. Germline V gene sequence: CDR1 DFQATT, CDR2 SNEGSKA (reference sequence). Each CDR3 protein is one row after TCRdb ran MiXCR on the 5' RACE reads. The table includes about 31,000 distinct CDR3 sequences, 10% detected once. Whole-study findings and limits: Repertoires obtained by FACS sorting could include abundant clonotypes that entered as contaminants from the bulk population.

The starting material was PBMCs, either bulk or a sorted T-cell subset (CD4+, CD8+, memory, or dextramer-sorted; not recorded which), obtained around 14 days after the first yellow fever vaccination. The TCR was taken from a man in his late teens or twenties who received the YFV17D yellow fever vaccine. This rearrangement joins TRBV20-1 to TRBJ2-1; 10 bases fit TRBD2. The CDR3 sequence: CSAISSGGPNEQFF. The CDR3 bases are TGCAGTGCTATTTCTAGCGGGGGCCCGAATGAGCAGTTCTTC.